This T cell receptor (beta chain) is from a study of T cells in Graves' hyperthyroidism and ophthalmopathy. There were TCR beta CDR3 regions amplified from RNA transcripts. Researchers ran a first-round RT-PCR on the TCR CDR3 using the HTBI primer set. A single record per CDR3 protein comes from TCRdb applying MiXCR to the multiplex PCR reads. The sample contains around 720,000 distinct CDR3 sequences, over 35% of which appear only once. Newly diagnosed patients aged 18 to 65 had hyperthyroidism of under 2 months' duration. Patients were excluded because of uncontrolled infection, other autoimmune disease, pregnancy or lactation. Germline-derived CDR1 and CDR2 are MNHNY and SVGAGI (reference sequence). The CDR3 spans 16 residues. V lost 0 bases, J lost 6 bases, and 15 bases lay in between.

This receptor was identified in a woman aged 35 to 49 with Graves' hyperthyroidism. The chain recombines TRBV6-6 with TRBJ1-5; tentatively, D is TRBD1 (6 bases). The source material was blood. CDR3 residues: CASSYSRGGAAQPQHF. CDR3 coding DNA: TGTGCCAGCAGTTACTCGAGGGGGGGCGCGGCTCAGCCCCAGCATTTT.